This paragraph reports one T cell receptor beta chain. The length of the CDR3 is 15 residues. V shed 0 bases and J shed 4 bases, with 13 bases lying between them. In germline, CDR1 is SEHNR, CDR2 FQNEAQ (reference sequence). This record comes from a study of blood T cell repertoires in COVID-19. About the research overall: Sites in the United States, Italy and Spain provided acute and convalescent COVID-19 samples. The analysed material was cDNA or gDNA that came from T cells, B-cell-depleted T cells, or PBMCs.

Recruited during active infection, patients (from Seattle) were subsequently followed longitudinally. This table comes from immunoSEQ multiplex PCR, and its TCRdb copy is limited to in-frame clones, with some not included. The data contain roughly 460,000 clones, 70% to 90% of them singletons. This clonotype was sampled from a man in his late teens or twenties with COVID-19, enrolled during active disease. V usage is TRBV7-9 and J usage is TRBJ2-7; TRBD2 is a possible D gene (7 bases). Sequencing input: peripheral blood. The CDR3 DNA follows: TGTGCCAGCAGCTTAGCAGGCGGGGGCCCTTACGAGCAGTACTTC. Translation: CASSLAGGGPYEQYF.